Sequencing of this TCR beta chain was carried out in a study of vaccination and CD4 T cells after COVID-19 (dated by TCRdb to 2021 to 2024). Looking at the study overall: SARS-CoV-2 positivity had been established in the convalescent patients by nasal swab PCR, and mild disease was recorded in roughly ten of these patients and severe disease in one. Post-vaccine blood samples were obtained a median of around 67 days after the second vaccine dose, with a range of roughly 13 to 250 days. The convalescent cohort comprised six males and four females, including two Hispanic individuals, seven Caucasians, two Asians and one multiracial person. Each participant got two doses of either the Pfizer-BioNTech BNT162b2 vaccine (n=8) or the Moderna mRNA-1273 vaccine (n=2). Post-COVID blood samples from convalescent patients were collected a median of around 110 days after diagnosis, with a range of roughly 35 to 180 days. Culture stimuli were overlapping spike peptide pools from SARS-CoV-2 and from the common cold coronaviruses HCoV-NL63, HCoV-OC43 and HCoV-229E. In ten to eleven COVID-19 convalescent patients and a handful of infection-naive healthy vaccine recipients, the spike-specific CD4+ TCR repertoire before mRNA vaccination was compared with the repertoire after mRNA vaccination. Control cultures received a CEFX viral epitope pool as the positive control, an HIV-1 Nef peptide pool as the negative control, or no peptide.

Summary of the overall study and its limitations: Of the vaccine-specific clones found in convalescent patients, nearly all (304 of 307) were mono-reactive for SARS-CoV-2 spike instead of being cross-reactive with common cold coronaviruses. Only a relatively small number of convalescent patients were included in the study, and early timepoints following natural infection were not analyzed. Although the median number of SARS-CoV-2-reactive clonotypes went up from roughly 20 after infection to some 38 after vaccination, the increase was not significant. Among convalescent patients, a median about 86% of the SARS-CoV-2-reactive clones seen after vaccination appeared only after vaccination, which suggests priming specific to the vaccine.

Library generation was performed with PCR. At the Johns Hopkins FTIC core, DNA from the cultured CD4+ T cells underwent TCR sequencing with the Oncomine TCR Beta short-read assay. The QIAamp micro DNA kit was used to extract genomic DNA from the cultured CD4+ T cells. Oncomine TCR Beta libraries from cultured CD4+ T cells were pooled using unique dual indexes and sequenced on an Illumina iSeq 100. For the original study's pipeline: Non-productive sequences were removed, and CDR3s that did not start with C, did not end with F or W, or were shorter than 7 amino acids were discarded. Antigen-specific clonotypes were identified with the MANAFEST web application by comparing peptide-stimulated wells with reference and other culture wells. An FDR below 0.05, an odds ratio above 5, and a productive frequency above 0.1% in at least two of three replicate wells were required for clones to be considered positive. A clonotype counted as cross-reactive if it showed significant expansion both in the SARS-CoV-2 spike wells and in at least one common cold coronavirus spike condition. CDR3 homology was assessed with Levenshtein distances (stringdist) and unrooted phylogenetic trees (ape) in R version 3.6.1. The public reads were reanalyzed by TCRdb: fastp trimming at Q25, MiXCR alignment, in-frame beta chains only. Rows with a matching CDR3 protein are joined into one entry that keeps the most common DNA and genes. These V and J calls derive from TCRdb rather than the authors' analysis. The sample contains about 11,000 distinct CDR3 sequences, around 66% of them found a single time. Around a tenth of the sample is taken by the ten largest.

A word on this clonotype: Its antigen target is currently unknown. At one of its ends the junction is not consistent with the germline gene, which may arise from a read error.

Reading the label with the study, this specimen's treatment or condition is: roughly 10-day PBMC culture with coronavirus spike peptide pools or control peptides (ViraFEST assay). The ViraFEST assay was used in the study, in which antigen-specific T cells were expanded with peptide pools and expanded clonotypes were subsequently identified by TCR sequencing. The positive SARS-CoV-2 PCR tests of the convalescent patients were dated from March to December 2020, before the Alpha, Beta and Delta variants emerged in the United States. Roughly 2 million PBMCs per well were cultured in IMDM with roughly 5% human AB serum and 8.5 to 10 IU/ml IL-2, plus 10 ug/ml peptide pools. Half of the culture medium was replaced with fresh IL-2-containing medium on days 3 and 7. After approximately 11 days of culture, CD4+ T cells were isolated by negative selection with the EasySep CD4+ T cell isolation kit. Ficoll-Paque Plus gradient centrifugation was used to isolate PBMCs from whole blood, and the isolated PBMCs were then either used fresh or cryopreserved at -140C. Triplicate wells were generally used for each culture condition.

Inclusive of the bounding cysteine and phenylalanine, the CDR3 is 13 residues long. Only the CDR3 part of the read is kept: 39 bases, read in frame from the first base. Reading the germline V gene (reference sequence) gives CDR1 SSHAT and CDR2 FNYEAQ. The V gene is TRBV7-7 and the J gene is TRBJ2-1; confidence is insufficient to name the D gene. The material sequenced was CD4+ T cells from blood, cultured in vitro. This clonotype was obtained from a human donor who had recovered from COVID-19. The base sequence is TGTGCTAGCAGCTTAGTACCCGGAAATGAGCAGTTCTTC. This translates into CASSLVPGNEQFF.